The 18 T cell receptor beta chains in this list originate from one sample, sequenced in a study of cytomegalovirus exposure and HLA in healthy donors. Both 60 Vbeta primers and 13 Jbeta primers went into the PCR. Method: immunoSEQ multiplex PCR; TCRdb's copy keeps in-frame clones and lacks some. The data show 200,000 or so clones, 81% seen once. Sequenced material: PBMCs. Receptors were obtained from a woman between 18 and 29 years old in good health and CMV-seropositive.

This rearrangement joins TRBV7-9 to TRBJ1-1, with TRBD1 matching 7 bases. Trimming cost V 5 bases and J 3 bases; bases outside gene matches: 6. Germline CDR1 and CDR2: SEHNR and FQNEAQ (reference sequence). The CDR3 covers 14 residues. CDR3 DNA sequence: TGTGCCAGCAGCCCAACGGACAGGTACACTGAAGCTTTCTTT. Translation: CASSPTDRYTEAFF.

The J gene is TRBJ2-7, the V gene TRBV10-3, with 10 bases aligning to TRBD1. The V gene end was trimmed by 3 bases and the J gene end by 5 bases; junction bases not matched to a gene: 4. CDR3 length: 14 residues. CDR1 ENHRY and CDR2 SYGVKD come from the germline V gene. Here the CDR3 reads CAISESGTGDEQYF. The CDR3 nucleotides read TGTGCCATCAGTGAAAGCGGGACAGGGGACGAGCAGTACTTC.

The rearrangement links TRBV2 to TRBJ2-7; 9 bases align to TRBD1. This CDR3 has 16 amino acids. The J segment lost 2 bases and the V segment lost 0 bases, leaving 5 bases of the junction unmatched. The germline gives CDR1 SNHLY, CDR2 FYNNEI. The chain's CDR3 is CASSEAGTGSTYEQYF. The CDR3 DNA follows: TGTGCCAGCAGTGAAGCCGGGACAGGGAGCACCTACGAGCAGTACTTC.

CDR3 region: CASTSGGTDTQYF. The CDR3 DNA sequence: TGCGCCAGCACTAGCGGGGGCACAGATACGCAGTATTTT. The rearrangement uses TRBV5-1 and TRBJ2-3; 9 positions match TRBD2. Germline trimming cut 6 bases from V and 1 base from J; bases unmatched to any gene: 0. The germline V gene encodes CDR1 SGHRS and CDR2 YFSETQ. CDR3 size: 13 residues.

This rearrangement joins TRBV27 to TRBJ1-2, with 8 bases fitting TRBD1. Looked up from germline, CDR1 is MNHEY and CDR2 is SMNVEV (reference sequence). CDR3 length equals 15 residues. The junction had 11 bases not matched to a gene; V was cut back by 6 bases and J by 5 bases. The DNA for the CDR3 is TGTGCCAGCAGCATCAAAGGGACAGGATCGTATGGCTACACCTTC. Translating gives CASSIKGTGSYGYTF.

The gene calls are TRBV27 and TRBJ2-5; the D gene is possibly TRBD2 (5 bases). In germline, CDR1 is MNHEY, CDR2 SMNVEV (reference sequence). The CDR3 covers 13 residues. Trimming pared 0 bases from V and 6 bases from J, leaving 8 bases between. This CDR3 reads CASSLSRGQTQYF. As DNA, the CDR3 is TGTGCCAGCAGTTTATCGCGAGGGCAGACCCAGTACTTC.

The DNA for the CDR3 is TGTGCCAGCAGCGTAACAGGGGATAGGGAGACCCAGTACTTC. Translation: CASSVTGDRETQYF. The chain carries TRBV9 and TRBJ2-5; TRBD1 matches 7 bases. The CDR3 runs to 14 residues. Germline V lookup: CDR1 SGDLS, CDR2 YYNGEE. V dropped 1 base and J dropped 5; count of bases not matched to a gene: 5.

The CDR3 here is CASTRDRDYGYTF. The CDR3 DNA reads as TGTGCCAGTACACGAGACAGGGACTATGGCTACACCTTC. The chain combines TRBV19 with TRBJ1-2, with 7 bases lining up with TRBD1. The length of the CDR3 is 13 residues. V was pared by 7 bases and J by 3 bases, with 5 bases of the junction left unmatched. Looked up from germline, CDR1 is LNHDA and CDR2 is SQIVND (reference sequence). Looking up the rest from reference TRBV19 and TRBJ1-2 gives the full variable domain: DGGITQSPKYLFRKEGQNVTLSCEQNLNHDAMYWYRQDPGQGLRLIYYSQIVNDFQKGDIAEGYSVSREKKESFPLTVTSAQKNPTAFYLCASTRDRDYGYTFGSGTRLTVV.

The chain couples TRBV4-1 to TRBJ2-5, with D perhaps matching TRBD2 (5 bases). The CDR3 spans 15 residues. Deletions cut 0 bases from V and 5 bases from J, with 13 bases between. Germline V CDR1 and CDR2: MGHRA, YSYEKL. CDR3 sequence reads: CASSQDVYGVETQYF. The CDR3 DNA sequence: TGCGCCAGCAGCCAAGATGTTTACGGGGTGGAGACCCAGTACTTC.

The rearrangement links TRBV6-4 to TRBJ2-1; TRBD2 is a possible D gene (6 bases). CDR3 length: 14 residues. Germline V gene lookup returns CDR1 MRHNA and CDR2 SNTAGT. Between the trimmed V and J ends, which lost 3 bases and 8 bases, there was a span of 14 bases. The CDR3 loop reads CASSDSGEVDEQFF. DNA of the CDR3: TGTGCCAGCAGTGATTCTGGGGAGGTCGATGAGCAGTTCTTC.

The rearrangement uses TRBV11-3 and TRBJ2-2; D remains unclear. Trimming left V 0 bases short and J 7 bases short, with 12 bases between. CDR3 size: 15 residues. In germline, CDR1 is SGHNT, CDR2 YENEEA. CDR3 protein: CASSLEWPSHGELFF. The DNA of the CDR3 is TGTGCCAGCAGCTTAGAGTGGCCCTCCCACGGGGAGCTGTTTTTT.

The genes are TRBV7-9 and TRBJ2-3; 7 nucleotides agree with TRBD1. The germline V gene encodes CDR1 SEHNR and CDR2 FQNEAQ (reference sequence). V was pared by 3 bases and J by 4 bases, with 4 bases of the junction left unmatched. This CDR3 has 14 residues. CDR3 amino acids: CASSFVTGSDTQYF. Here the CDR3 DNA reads TGTGCCAGCAGCTTTGTGACAGGGTCAGATACGCAGTATTTT.

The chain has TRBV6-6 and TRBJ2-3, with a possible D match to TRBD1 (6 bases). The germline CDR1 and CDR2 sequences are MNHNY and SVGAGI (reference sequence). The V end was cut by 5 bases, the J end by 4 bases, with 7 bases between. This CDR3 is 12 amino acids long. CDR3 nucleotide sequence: TGTGCCAGCAGTGAGGGGGCAGATACGCAGTATTTT. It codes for CASSEGADTQYF.

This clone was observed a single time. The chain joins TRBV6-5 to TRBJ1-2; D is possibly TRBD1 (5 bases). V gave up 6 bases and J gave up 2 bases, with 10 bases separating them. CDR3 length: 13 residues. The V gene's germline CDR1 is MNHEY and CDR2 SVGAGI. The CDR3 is CASSPGRNYGYTF. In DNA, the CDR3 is TGTGCCAGCAGCCCAGGGCGGAACTATGGCTACACCTTC.

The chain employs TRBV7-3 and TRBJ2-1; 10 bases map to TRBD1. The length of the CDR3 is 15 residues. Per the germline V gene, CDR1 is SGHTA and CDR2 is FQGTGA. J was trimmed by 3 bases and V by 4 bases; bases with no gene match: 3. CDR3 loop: CASSSGTGVYNEQFF. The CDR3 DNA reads TGTGCCAGCAGCTCCGGGACAGGGGTCTACAATGAGCAGTTCTTC.

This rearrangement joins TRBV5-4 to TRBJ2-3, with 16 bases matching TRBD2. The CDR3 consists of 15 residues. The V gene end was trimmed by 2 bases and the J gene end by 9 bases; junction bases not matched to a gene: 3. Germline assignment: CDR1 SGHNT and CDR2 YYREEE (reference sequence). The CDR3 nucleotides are TGTGCCAGCAGCTTTGCGGGACTAGCGGGGGGGACGCAGTATTTT. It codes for CASSFAGLAGGTQYF.

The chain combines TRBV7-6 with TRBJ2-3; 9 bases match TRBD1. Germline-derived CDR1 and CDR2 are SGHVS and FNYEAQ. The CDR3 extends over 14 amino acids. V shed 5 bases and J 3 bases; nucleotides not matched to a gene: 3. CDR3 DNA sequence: TGTGCCAGCAGCAGGGGGACAGGGACAGATACGCAGTATTTT. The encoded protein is CASSRGTGTDTQYF.

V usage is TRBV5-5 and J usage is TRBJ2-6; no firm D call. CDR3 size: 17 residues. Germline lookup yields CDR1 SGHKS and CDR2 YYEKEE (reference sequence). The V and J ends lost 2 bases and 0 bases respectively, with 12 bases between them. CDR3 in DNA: TGTGCCAGCAGCTTTGAGCCTACCCTCTCTGGGGCCAACGTCCTGACTTTC. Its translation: CASSFEPTLSGANVLTF.